The source of this TCR beta chain is a study of T cell changes during pregnancy in multiple sclerosis. TCRdb's copy holds only in-frame clones and misses some; the assay was immunoSEQ multiplex PCR. The sample lists about 57,000 clones, under 95% occurring once. The CDR3 loop spans 19 amino acids. Germline lookup yields CDR1 SGDLS and CDR2 YYNGEE. V lost 2 bases, J lost 0 bases, and 15 bases stayed unmatched. This TCR was sampled from a female donor in good health, enrolled as a control in a pregnancy study. Sequenced here: peripheral blood, sampled after pregnancy. The V call is TRBV9, the J call TRBJ2-7; 9 bases are a match to TRBD2. The CDR3 protein is CASSVSSGENIWSSYEQYF. For the CDR3, the DNA is TGTGCCAGCAGCGTTTCTAGCGGGGAGAATATCTGGAGCTCCTACGAGCAGTACTTC.